This TCR beta chain was recorded in a study of regulatory T cells in long-lasting Graves disease (dated by TCRdb to the early 2020s). The study in broad terms: Patients with newly diagnosed Graves' disease had been on antithyroid drugs for under 3 months. Patients with persistent Graves' disease were compared with patients with newly diagnosed Graves' disease using TCR sequencing and RNA sequencing of peripheral blood. The study took place in China and was registered as a clinical trial. A total of around 35 samples underwent TCR sequencing, from 13 patients with persistent Graves' disease and some 20 patients with newly diagnosed Graves' disease.

This clonotype was recorded at least ten times. Its antigen has not been determined. Per-base qualities were not stored, and no clone one base away is much larger. The label giving this sample's time point can be read as: newly diagnosed GD, antithyroid drugs for less than 3 months. For both TCR sequencing and RNA sequencing, RNA was extracted from PBMCs using TRIzol. The diagnosis of Graves' disease was made according to American Thyroid Association guidelines. Recruitment of patients was carried out at an endocrinology department in Xi'an, China. Each patient gave 7 to 9.5 milliliters of peripheral blood, collected in an EDTA anticoagulant tube. PBMCs were isolated by Ficoll Paque Plus density gradient separation without further T cell sorting. An Agilent 2100 Bioanalyzer and agarose gel were used to assess RNA quality, and a NanoDrop 2000 was used to measure RNA concentration. General conclusions and limits of the study: A larger number of public clonotypes was shared among persistent patients (more than 2,500) than among newly diagnosed patients (roughly 1,000). The small sample size was acknowledged by the authors as a limitation that may reduce accuracy. TRBV28, TRBJ1-2 and TRBJ2-5 were preferentially used in persistent disease, while TRBV20-1 and TRBJ2-1 were favored in newly diagnosed disease. Sequencing and analysis were restricted to the TCR beta chain. Compared with newly diagnosed patients, patients with persistent Graves' disease had lower TCR Shannon entropy and fewer highly expanded clones, which suggests clonal expansion. Only peripheral blood was studied, because thyroid tissue, the primary lesion, was inaccessible.

Library method: multiplex PCR. The reads were generated on an Illumina HiSeq 4000. To build TCR beta libraries, CDR3 regions were amplified by Arm-PCR using iRepertoire HTBI primers. Before sequencing, the PCR products went through gel purification. Per the original workflow: Gene usage analysis of CDR3 amino acid clonotypes relied on the roughly 64 TRBV and 14 TRBJ segments identified across samples. COPE and FqMerger were used to merge filtered high-quality paired reads into contigs. BLAST was used to align contigs to IMGT TRBV, TRBD and TRBJ reference genes, with CDR3 defined following IMGT. Highly expanded clones were defined as clonotypes with a frequency above 0.1%. Shannon entropy served as the measure of repertoire diversity, while the Gini coefficient captured V-J evenness. Clonotypes shared by more than one individual were considered public. The public reads were quality trimmed at Q25 with fastp and then assembled into clones with MiXCR by TCRdb, keeping productive beta chains. Merged by CDR3 protein, the rows form single entries marked with the most common genes and DNA. These V and J calls derive from TCRdb rather than the authors' analysis. A total of 350,000 to 450,000 distinct CDR3 sequences appear in this sample, under 15% of them only once. The top ten clones comprise 16% of the sample.

Unmatched junction bases come to 8, with V trimmed by 10 bases and J by 5 bases. From a lookup of the germline V gene, CDR1 and CDR2 are SNHLY and FYNNEI. The CDR3 has 14 amino acids, counting the end cysteine and phenylalanine. This entry keeps only the CDR3 DNA: 42 bases, framed from base 1. Separately, the same data were catalogued under a study of T cells in Graves' hyperthyroidism and ophthalmopathy. According to the second study: Graves' hyperthyroidism was defined as stable when no progression to ophthalmopathy occurred over 18 months of follow-up. Hyperthyroidism patients were newly diagnosed, with disease duration under 2 months, and aged 18 to 65 years. Any patient with an uncontrolled infection, another autoimmune disease, pregnancy or lactation was excluded. Diagnoses relied on clinical symptoms, serum thyroxine and TRAb, thyroid ultrasound and orbital computed tomography. The first round of RT-PCR for the TCR CDR3 was performed with the HTBI primer set and the Qiagen OneStep RT-PCR kit. Blood samples also contained most of the expanded thyroid clonotypes (frequency above 0.001), which suggests that blood repertoires may reflect thyroid immune responses. Ophthalmopathy was separated from stable hyperthyroidism by a 13 V-J signature model, with approximately 85% sensitivity and about 81% specificity obtained in cross-validation and 80%/75% obtained in testing. During validation, the model predicted progression to ophthalmopathy a median of about 5.9 months ahead of onset, with roughly 65% sensitivity and roughly 72% specificity. A discovery cohort of roughly 96 patients, about 40 with Graves' ophthalmopathy and approximately 57 with stable Graves' hyperthyroidism, was used to find distinguishing TCR V-J signatures. Whether ophthalmopathy could be predicted prospectively was tested in an independent validation cohort made up of under 20 hyperthyroidism patients plus 17 patients who later progressed to ophthalmopathy. The 95 to 100 discovery patients were randomly divided into training and test sets at a 7:3 ratio. In about 6 Graves' hyperthyroidism patients, the study also compared T-cell repertoires from thyroid tissue with T-cell repertoires from blood. After sampling, hyperthyroidism patients received methimazole starting at 30 mg daily, and ophthalmopathy patients received high-dose intravenous methylprednisolone. The libraries were constructed in a second round of multiplex PCR and then size-selected and purified. Paired-end sequencing of the libraries was performed with 100 bp reads on an Illumina HiSeq2000. SOAPnuke was used to process the raw data, removing reads that contained adapters or uncalled bases, had a mean Phred below 15, or lacked an exact match to the constant primer or identifier. COPE v1.2.5 was used to merge the high-quality paired reads, and each unique nucleotide sequence was defined as a clonotype. MiTCR v1.1 was used to align clonotypes to the IMGT TRBV, TRBD and TRBJ reference segments. Analysis was restricted to V-J combinations with a frequency above 0.0001, which covered roughly 99% of repertoires. The TCS score was defined as F50 (clonal expansion) divided by E x V (chaos), with BLOSUM62-based TCRdist calculated between CDR3 peptides within each V-J. Welch's t-statistics and random forest reduced approximately 520 V-J features to fewer than 15, which were used in a naive Bayes classifier (R e1071). Sample size was not statistically predetermined, and blinding of investigators to group allocation was not performed. TCR Vbeta CDR3 sequencing of roughly 140 peripheral blood samples (approximately 44 ophthalmopathy, under 80 hyperthyroidism and approximately 17 progressor patients) is reported in the paper.

The receptor was derived from a woman aged 30 to 39 with Graves disease. Donor details come from another sample of the same person, matched by shared clones. The rearranged chain carries TRBV2 and TRBJ2-3, and 11 bases in between align with TRBD2. The input for sequencing was peripheral blood mononuclear cells (PBMCs), taken at new diagnosis, from a patient treated with antithyroid drugs. DNA sequence: TGTGCCACCCAGACTAGCGGGATTATAGATACGCAGTATTTT. Translation gives CATQTSGIIDTQYF.